These 23 T cell receptor beta chains were all obtained from the same sample, sequenced in a study of blood T cell repertoires in COVID-19. The repertoire was sequenced with immunoSEQ multiplex PCR; TCRdb's copy has only in-frame clones and lacks some. The sample holds 200,000 to 250,000 clones; roughly 77% are singletons and the top ten take about 10%. The source material was PBMCs or T cells enriched from blood (not recorded which). These receptors all come from a man aged 40-49 years who had recovered from COVID-19.

As to this clone: The junction and the germline gene differ at one end; a read error may be behind it. This sequence joins TRBV29-1 and TRBJ1-1; 7 nucleotides match TRBD1. The CDR3 is 8 amino acids. CDR1 is SQVTM, CDR2 ANQGSEA, per germline. The CDR3, as DNA: TGCAGCGTTTTCCGGGACAGCTTT. The encoded protein is CSVFRDSF.

This rearrangement joins TRBV3-1 (or the pseudogene TRBV3-2) to TRBJ2-1, with D maybe TRBD2 (7 bases). The V end lost 3 bases, the J end lost 5 bases, and 11 bases lay between the germline ends. Germline assignment: CDR1 LGHDT and CDR2 YNNKEL (reference sequence). The CDR3 runs to 14 residues. CDR3 DNA sequence: TGTGCCAGCAGCCAGGGCGGGGGCGACAATGAGCAGTTCTTC. Protein: CASSQGGGDNEQFF.

The chain is built from TRBV28 and TRBJ1-2; 7 bases match TRBD1. The V and J ends lost 6 bases and 10 bases, in that order; junction bases with no gene match: 14. Germline CDR1 and CDR2: MDHEN and SYDVKM. This CDR3 spans 14 amino acids. The DNA of the CDR3 is TGTGCCAGCAGCTACAGGGGAGCAGGGGTCTCCTACACCTTC. This translates into CASSYRGAGVSYTF.

The V and J genes are TRBV6-1 and TRBJ2-4; 8 nucleotides match TRBD2. The CDR3 runs to 19 residues. CDR1 and CDR2 (germline): MNHNS, SASEGT. The V gene end was trimmed by 1 base and the J gene end by 4 bases; junction bases not matched to a gene: 15. This CDR3 reads CASSEVNSGIPQTKNIQYF. The CDR3, as DNA: TGTGCCAGCAGTGAAGTGAATAGCGGGATACCCCAAACGAAAAACATTCAGTACTTC.

The chain uses TRBV7-9 and TRBJ1-1; D is possibly TRBD1 (6 bases). This CDR3 has 16 amino acids. Looked up from germline, CDR1 is SEHNR and CDR2 is FQNEAQ (reference sequence). V lost 7 bases and J 2 bases, leaving 20 bases between the germline ends. CDR3 protein: CASTPRGGGFNTEAFF. The CDR3 nucleotides are TGTGCCAGCACCCCCCGAGGGGGGGGGTTTAACACTGAAGCTTTCTTT.

This clone showed up just a few times. This chain joins TRBV6-1 and TRBJ2-7, with 7 bases that match TRBD1. The length of the CDR3 is 13 residues. J gave up 3 bases and V 3 bases, and 2 bases lay outside the gene matches. Germline V CDR1 and CDR2: MNHNS, SASEGT. The CDR3 sequence is CASSDGTDYEQYF. The CDR3 DNA reads as TGTGCCAGCAGTGACGGGACAGACTACGAGCAGTACTTC.

The chain carries TRBV12-2 and TRBJ1-2; TRBD1 is the table's D call, not checked against the DNA. TRBV12-2 is termed a pseudogene. The CDR3 is 16 amino acids. The CDR3 protein is CASRSNRGDREVGYTF. The CDR3 nucleotides are TGTGCAAGTCGCTCAAACCGGGGGGACAGGGAAGTTGGCTACACCTTC.

This chain uses TRBV5-1 with TRBJ2-7; the D is unclear. The CDR3 runs to 14 residues. CDR1 and CDR2 from the germline V gene are SGHRS and YFSETQ. Trimming left V 5 bases short and J 0 bases short, with 12 bases between. The CDR3 spells CASRAPESSYEQYF. Here the CDR3 DNA reads TGCGCCAGCAGAGCCCCTGAGAGCTCCTACGAGCAGTACTTC.

The chain couples TRBV25-1 to TRBJ1-3, with D tentatively TRBD1 (6 bases). Trimming removed 4 bases at V and 3 bases at J, with 7 bases between. Germline V lookup: CDR1 MGHDK, CDR2 SYGVNS. The CDR3 consists of 13 residues. CDR3 bases: TGTGCCAGCAGTGGGACAGTTGGAAACACCATATATTTT. As protein: CASSGTVGNTIYF.

This chain links TRBV5-6 with TRBJ1-2; D ambiguous. Trimming removed 4 bases at V and 0 bases at J, with 13 bases between. The germline V gene has CDR1 SGHDT and CDR2 YYEEEE. The CDR3 loop spans 15 amino acids. In nucleotides, the CDR3 is TGTGCCAGCAGCCCCCGACGGAGATCTAACTATGGCTACACCTTC. Translation: CASSPRRRSNYGYTF.

This clone appeared once. The chain combines TRBV4-2 with TRBJ1-1; D gene uncertain. The germline CDR1 and CDR2 sequences are LGHNA and YNFKEQ. This CDR3 comprises 16 residues. The germline V and J ends were trimmed by 2 bases and 1 base, with 14 bases remaining between them. Here the CDR3 reads CASSQSGRTENTEAFF. For the CDR3, the DNA is TGTGCCAGCAGCCAAAGCGGCCGGACGGAGAACACTGAAGCTTTCTTT.

The chain couples TRBV9 to TRBJ1-2; D might be TRBD1 (5 bases). This CDR3 is 14 amino acids long. Germline CDR1 and CDR2: SGDLS and YYNGEE. V was cut by 0 bases and J by 5 bases, with 11 bases left in between. The CDR3 coding sequence is TGTGCCAGCAGCGTAGGAGATACAGGATATGGCTACACCTTC. It translates to CASSVGDTGYGYTF.

The chain employs TRBV15 and TRBJ2-7; 10 nucleotides line up with TRBD1. There are 16 residues in the CDR3. Germline CDR1 and CDR2: LNHNV and YYDKDF (reference sequence). The V gene end was trimmed by 0 bases and the J gene end by 5 bases; junction bases not matched to a gene: 7. The CDR3 sequence is CATSRDGDRGLNEQYF. CDR3 coding DNA: TGTGCCACCAGCAGAGATGGAGACAGGGGGCTCAACGAGCAGTACTTC. The complete variable domain, with remaining parts taken from reference TRBV15 and TRBJ2-7, reads DAMVIQNPRYQVTQFGKPVTLSCSQTLNHNVMYWYQQKSSQAPKLLFHYYDKDFNNEADTPDNFQSRRPNTSFCFLDIRSPGLGDTAMYLCATSRDGDRGLNEQYFGPGTRLTVT.

The chain has TRBV5-6 and TRBJ1-6; a possible D gene is TRBD1 (6 bases). The CDR3 loop spans 16 amino acids. Germline V gives CDR1 SGHDT, CDR2 YYEEEE. Trimming cost V 4 bases and J 5 bases, with 16 bases left between them. Here the CDR3 reads CASSRRGGAHNSPLHF. The CDR3 nucleotides read TGTGCCAGCAGCAGGCGTGGGGGCGCCCATAATTCACCCCTCCACTTT.

In regard to this clone: At the DNA level, this CDR3 is encoded by other sequences in the same sample as well. The gene calls are TRBV2 and TRBJ1-5; TRBD1 aligns across 7 bases. The CDR3 extends over 13 amino acids. Looked up from germline, CDR1 is SNHLY and CDR2 is FYNNEI. Losses at the gene ends were 2 bases for V and 7 bases for J; bases not matched to a gene: 2. The CDR3 coding sequence is TGTGCCAGCAGTGAACAAGGGGGCCAGCCCCAGCATTTT. Encoded protein: CASSEQGGQPQHF.

Ten or more counts support this clone. The V and J genes are TRBV30 and TRBJ2-2; maybe TRBD1 (5 bases). Germline CDR1 GTSNPN, CDR2 SVGIG (reference sequence). The CDR3 has 13 amino acids. V was shortened by 3 bases and J by 7 bases, with 12 bases between the two germline ends. The DNA of the CDR3 is TGTGCCTGGAGAGGACACATGAACGGGGAGCTGTTTTTT. Amino acid sequence: CAWRGHMNGELFF.

The V gene is TRBV19, the J gene TRBJ2-3, with TRBD2 matching 7 bases. V lost 5 bases, J lost 3 bases, and 5 bases stayed unmatched. The germline CDR1 and CDR2 sequences are LNHDA and SQIVND (reference sequence). The CDR3 sequence is 14 residues long. The CDR3 loop reads CASSLRLATDTQYF. CDR3 nucleotide sequence: TGTGCCAGTAGTTTACGACTAGCAACAGATACGCAGTATTTT.

This sequence joins TRBV11-2 and TRBJ2-3; no firm D call. Trimming took off 4 bases at V and 0 bases at J, with 11 bases between the two ends. In germline, CDR1 is SGHAT, CDR2 FQNNGV. The CDR3 totals 15 residues. This chain's CDR3 is CASSSPSLSTDTQYF. The CDR3 DNA is TGTGCCAGCAGCTCTCCATCACTGAGCACAGATACGCAGTATTTT.

The rearrangement links TRBV24-1 to TRBJ2-1; 8 nucleotides match TRBD1. The V and J ends lost 5 bases and 4 bases, in that order; junction bases with no gene match: 12. Germline V lookup: CDR1 KGHDR, CDR2 SFDVKD. This CDR3 region has 17 residues. CDR3 DNA: TGTGCCACCAGTGCCTCCGGACAGGGCGCAAGGTACAATGAGCAGTTCTTC. Its translation: CATSASGQGARYNEQFF.

The chain is built from TRBV6-5 and TRBJ1-5; 7 positions match TRBD1. Germline loops: CDR1 MNHEY, CDR2 SVGAGI. The CDR3 runs to 15 residues. The V and J ends lost 7 bases and 4 bases, in that order; junction bases with no gene match: 10. This chain's CDR3 is CASKRQGVWNQPQHF. CDR3 nucleotide sequence: TGTGCCAGCAAAAGGCAGGGGGTATGGAATCAGCCCCAGCATTTT.

The chain recombines TRBV2 with TRBJ2-5, with D tentatively TRBD1 (6 bases). In germline, CDR1 is SNHLY, CDR2 FYNNEI. V lost 2 bases and J 4 bases, leaving 14 bases between the germline ends. This CDR3 has 15 residues. The CDR3: CASSEQGMMGETQYF. The CDR3 nucleotides read TGTGCCAGCAGTGAACAGGGGATGATGGGAGAGACCCAGTACTTC.

This rearrangement joins TRBV5-1 to TRBJ1-2; 9 bases are a match to TRBD1. This CDR3 is built from 15 residues. Looked up from germline, CDR1 is SGHRS and CDR2 is YFSETQ. The V gene end was trimmed by 3 bases and the J gene end by 2 bases; junction bases not matched to a gene: 5. The CDR3 loop reads CASSSGTGKNYGYTF. CDR3 sequence (DNA): TGCGCCAGCAGCTCAGGGACAGGGAAGAACTATGGCTACACCTTC. Filled out from reference TRBV5-1 and TRBJ1-2, the complete variable domain reads KAGVTQTPRYLIKTRGQQVTLSCSPISGHRSVSWYQQTPGQGLQFLFEYFSETQRNKGNFPGRFSGRQFSNSRSEMNVSTLELGDSALYLCASSSGTGKNYGYTFGSGTRLTVV.

The chain joins TRBV30 to TRBJ1-6; D remains unclear. Germline V gene data show CDR1 as GTSNPN and CDR2 as SVGIG (reference sequence). The CDR3 is 12 amino acids. Trimming removed 1 base from V and 7 bases from J, with 5 bases in between. The CDR3 bases are TGTGCCTGGAGTGGCGGAAATTCACCCCTCCACTTT. Translated, it gives CAWSGGNSPLHF.